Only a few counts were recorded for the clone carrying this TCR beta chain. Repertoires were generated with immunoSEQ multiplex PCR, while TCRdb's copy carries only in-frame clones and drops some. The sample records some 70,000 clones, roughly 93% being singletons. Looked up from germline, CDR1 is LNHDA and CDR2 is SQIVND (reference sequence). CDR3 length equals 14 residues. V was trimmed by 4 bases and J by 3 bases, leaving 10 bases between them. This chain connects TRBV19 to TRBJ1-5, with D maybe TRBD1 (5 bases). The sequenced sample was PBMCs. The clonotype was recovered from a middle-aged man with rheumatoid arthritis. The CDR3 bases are TGTGCCAGTAGTAAGACAGCTTACAATCAGCCCCAGCATTTT. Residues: CASSKTAYNQPQHF.